The source of this T cell receptor beta chain is a study of blood T cell repertoires in COVID-19. The overall study: Specimens from acute and convalescent COVID-19 originated in the United States, Italy and Spain. Sample material is recorded as cDNA or gDNA derived from T cells, B-cell-depleted T cells, or PBMCs.

This CDR3 has 12 residues. Germline V gene sequence: CDR1 SQVTM, CDR2 ANQGSEA. The ends lost 5 bases at V and 7 bases at J; junction bases unmatched: 3. In the authors' methods: It was from reference gene primer amplification that nucleated cell counts were estimated. Here immunoSEQ multiplex PCR was the method, and the copy in TCRdb shows in-frame clones only, minus some. From that table come the V and J calls and clone size; the DNA was used to work out D and trimming. Of around 250,000 clones listed, around 87% were seen once; the top ten hold over 6%. The sequencing sample was made of peripheral blood. The TCR originated in an older woman with active or convalescent COVID-19. The rearrangement uses TRBV29-1 and TRBJ1-4; 8 nucleotides agree with TRBD1. In nucleotides, the CDR3 is TGCAGCGTTAGTGACAGGGGTGAAAAACTGTTTTTT. Encoded protein: CSVSDRGEKLFF.